This record looks at one TCR beta chain sequence and its context. Its specificity is unknown. This record belongs to a study of T cell responses to AZD1222 COVID-19 vaccine. The table came from immunoSEQ multiplex PCR; TCRdb's copy has only in-frame clones and leaves some out. The table has about 130,000 clones, about nine tenths seen once. Trimming cost V 6 bases and J 1 base, with 21 bases left between them. From germline, CDR1 is LNHDA and CDR2 SQIVND (reference sequence). This CDR3 has 17 amino acids. Points from the study as a whole: Recipients of AZD1222 seropositive at baseline numbered only 6 or 7. No day 14 peak samples; only post-peak repertoires were characterized. Clonal diversity may have been underestimated, and the donors were mostly white British, with more females than males.

The clonotype originates from an adult who received the AZD1222 COVID-19 vaccine. This sequence joins TRBV19 and TRBJ1-1; a weak D match, TRBD1 (6 bases). The starting material was peripheral blood, obtained 28 days after the second AZD1222 dose. The DNA for the CDR3 is TGTGCCAGTAGCAATATGAGAGGGCGGGGGGCGAACACTGAAGCTTTCTTT. It translates to CASSNMRGRGANTEAFF.